A single T cell receptor beta chain is shown here with its context. This record comes from a study of shared clonotypes between healthy human individuals. The table came from immunoSEQ multiplex PCR; TCRdb's copy has only in-frame clones and leaves some out. The sample consists of roughly 650,000 clones, 95% to 98% of them appearing once. The CDR3 length is 15 residues. V dropped 0 bases and J dropped 3 bases, with 8 bases sitting between them. Germline V gene data show CDR1 as SGHDN and CDR2 as FVKESK. The chain recombines TRBV14 with TRBJ2-2; D is undetermined. The TCR originated in a woman aged 25 to 45 in good health. The sequencing sample was made of naive CD4+ T cells sorted from blood. Subset: CD45RA+ positively selected. The CDR3 nucleotides are TGTGCCAGCAGCCAAGAATTGGTGGACACCGGGGAGCTGTTTTTT. Translating gives CASSQELVDTGELFF. The full variable domain, in which reference TRBV14 and TRBJ2-2 provide the parts outside the CDR3, is EAGVTQFPSHSVIEKGQTVTLRCDPISGHDNLYWYRRVMGKEIKFLLHFVKESKQDESGMPNNRFLAERTGGTYSTLKVQPAELEDSGVYFCASSQELVDTGELFFGEGSRLTVL.